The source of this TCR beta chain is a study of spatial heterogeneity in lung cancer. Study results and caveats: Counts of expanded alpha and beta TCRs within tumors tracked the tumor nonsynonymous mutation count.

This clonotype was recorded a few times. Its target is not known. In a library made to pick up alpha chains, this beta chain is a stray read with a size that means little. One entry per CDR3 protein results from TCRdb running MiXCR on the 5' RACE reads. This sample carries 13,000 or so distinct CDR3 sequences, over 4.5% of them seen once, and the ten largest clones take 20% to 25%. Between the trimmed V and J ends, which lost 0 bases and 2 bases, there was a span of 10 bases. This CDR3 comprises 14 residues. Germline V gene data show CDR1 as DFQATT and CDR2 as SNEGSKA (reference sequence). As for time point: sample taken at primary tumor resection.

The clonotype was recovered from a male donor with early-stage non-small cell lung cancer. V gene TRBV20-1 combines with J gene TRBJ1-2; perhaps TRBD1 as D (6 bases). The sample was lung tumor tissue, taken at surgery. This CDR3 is CSAREGQGNYGYTF. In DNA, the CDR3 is TGCAGTGCTAGAGAGGGCCAGGGGAACTATGGCTACACCTTC.